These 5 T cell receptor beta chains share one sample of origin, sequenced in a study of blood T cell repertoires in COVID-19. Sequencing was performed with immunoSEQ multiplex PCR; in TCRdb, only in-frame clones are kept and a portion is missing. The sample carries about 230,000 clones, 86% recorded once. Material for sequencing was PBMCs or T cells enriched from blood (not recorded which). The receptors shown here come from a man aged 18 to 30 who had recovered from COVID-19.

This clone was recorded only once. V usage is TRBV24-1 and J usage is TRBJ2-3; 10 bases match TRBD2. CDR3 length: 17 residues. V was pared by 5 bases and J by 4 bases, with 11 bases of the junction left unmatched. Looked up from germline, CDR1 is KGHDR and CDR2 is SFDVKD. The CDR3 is CATSAPVLSGRPDTQYF. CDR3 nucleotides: TGTGCCACCAGTGCCCCGGTGCTTAGCGGGAGGCCAGATACGCAGTATTTT.

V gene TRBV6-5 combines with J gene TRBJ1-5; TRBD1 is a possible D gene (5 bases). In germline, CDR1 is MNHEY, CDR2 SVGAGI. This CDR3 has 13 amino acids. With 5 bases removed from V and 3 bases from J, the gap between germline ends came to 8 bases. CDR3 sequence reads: CASSRQINQPQHF. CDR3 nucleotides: TGTGCCAGCAGTCGACAGATCAATCAGCCCCAGCATTTT.

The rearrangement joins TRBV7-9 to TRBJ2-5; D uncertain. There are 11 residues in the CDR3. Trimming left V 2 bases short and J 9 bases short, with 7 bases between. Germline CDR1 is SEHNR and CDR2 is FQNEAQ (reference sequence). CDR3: CASSLLSPQYF. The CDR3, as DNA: TGTGCCAGCAGCTTACTGAGTCCCCAGTACTTC.

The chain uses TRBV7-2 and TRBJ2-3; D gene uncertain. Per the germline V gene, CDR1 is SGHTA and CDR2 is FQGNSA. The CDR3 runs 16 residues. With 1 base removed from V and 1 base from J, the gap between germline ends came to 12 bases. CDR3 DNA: TGTGCCAGCAGCTTAGTGCCTAGGTCTGGCACAGATACGCAGTATTTT. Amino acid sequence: CASSLVPRSGTDTQYF.

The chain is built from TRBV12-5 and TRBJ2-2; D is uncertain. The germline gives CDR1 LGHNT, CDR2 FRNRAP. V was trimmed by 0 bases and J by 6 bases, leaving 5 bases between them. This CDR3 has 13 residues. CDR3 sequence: CASGLVHSGELFF. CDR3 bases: TGTGCTAGTGGTTTGGTTCACTCCGGGGAGCTGTTTTTT. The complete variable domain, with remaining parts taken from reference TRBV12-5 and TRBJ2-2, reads DARVTQTPRHKVTEMGQEVTMRCQPILGHNTVFWYRQTMMQGLELLAYFRNRAPLDDSGMPKDRFSAEMPDATLATLKIQPSEPRDSAVYFCASGLVHSGELFFGEGSRLTVL.